The 17 T cell receptor beta chains given below trace back to one sample, sequenced in a study of T cells in narcolepsy. Sequencing used immunoSEQ multiplex PCR; TCRdb keeps in-frame clones, though not all of them. The sample carries about 25,000 clones, approximately 83% recorded once. Sequenced material: CD45RA- memory CD4+ T cells from PBMCs. These receptors were taken from a human donor with narcolepsy.

The chain links TRBV5-6 to TRBJ2-7, with D perhaps TRBD2 (6 bases). The V gene's germline CDR1 is SGHDT and CDR2 YYEEEE. V was clipped by 0 bases and J by 3 bases, with 13 bases between them. The CDR3 is made up of 15 amino acids. CDR3 residues: CASSLGGTGNYEQYF. The CDR3 DNA reads as TGTGCCAGCAGCTTGGGCGGGACGGGGAACTACGAGCAGTACTTC.

The J gene is TRBJ1-4, the V gene TRBV5-8, with a possible D match to TRBD1 (6 bases). The CDR3 is made up of 14 amino acids. Per the germline V gene, CDR1 is SGHTS and CDR2 is YDEGEE. V was clipped by 7 bases and J by 10 bases, with 20 bases between them. This CDR3 reads CASASGTRISKLFF. The CDR3 nucleotides read TGTGCCAGCGCTTCCGGGACAAGAATTTCAAAACTGTTTTTT. Filled out from reference TRBV5-8 and TRBJ1-4, the complete variable domain reads EAGVTQSPTHLIKTRGQQATLRCSPISGHTSVYWYQQALGLGLQFLLWYDEGEERNRGNFPPRFSGRQFPNYSSELNVNALELEDSALYLCASASGTRISKLFFGSGTQLSVL.

The chain employs TRBV5-6 and TRBJ1-2, with D perhaps TRBD1 (6 bases). The germline V gene has CDR1 SGHDT and CDR2 YYEEEE. V lost 1 base to trimming and J lost 3 bases, with 13 bases between them. The CDR3 contains 15 residues. The CDR3 loop reads CASSLNGGAYYGYTF. The CDR3 DNA sequence: TGTGCCAGCAGCTTGAACGGGGGGGCCTACTATGGCTACACCTTC.

This clone occurred once. CDR3 nucleotide sequence: TGTGCCAGTAGTTCCACCTCCGGGACCGGCTATGGCTACACCTTC. Translation: CASSSTSGTGYGYTF. The chain is built from TRBV19 and TRBJ1-2; D might be TRBD1 (5 bases). V lost 5 bases to trimming and J lost 4 bases, with 17 bases between them. The length of the CDR3 is 15 residues. Germline V CDR1 and CDR2: LNHDA, SQIVND (reference sequence).

This chain links TRBV6-5 with TRBJ2-3, with D uncertain. The germline CDR1 and CDR2 sequences are MNHEY and SVGAGI. Trimming cost V 0 bases and J 6 bases, with 10 bases left between them. The CDR3 has 14 amino acids. The CDR3 reads CASSYSSLGDTQYF. The CDR3 region has the DNA TGTGCCAGCAGTTACTCCTCGCTGGGCGATACGCAGTATTTT.

The chain combines TRBV18 with TRBJ2-3; D possibly corresponds to TRBD1 (6 bases). Looked up from germline, CDR1 is KGHSH and CDR2 is LQKENI. The CDR3 consists of 16 residues. Trimming removed 3 bases at V and 5 bases at J, with 18 bases between. In DNA, the CDR3 is TGTGCCAGCTCACCCAGTCCTCAGGGGAGTGGAGATACGCAGTATTTT. Amino acids: CASSPSPQGSGDTQYF.

Of note for this clone: Sequence at one end of the junction differs from germline and may be a read error. The CDR3 nucleotides are TGTGCCAGCACCCCTCTGAGGGCCCTAAGAAGTAATGAAAAACCGTTTTTT. It codes for CASTPLRALRSNEKPFF. The chain carries TRBV28 and TRBJ1-4; D remains ambiguous. The CDR3 loop spans 17 amino acids. Per the germline V gene, CDR1 is MDHEN and CDR2 is SYDVKM.

This chain connects TRBV5-3 to TRBJ1-5, with D hard to call. TRBV5-3 is filed as an ORF, its function uncertain. The V end was cut by 6 bases, the J end by 0 bases, with 16 bases between. This CDR3 has 16 amino acids. For the CDR3, the DNA is TGTGCCAGAATTCGGCTCACCACTGTTAGCAATCAGCCCCAGCATTTT. This gives the protein CARIRLTTVSNQPQHF.

The J gene is TRBJ2-7, the V gene TRBV9; 7 nucleotides line up with TRBD2. V shed 0 bases and J 2 bases; nucleotides not matched to a gene: 8. Per germline, CDR1 SGDLS and CDR2 YYNGEE. There are 16 residues in the CDR3. CDR3 bases: TGTGCCAGCAGCGTAGGGGGGGGAAATCCTCCCTACGAGCAGTACTTC. Translated, it gives CASSVGGGNPPYEQYF.

CDR3: CASSLTDTQYF. Here the CDR3 DNA reads TGTGCCAGCAGTCTAACAGATACGCAGTATTTT. The chain recombines TRBV6-1 with TRBJ2-3, with D uncertain. Trimming took off 5 bases at V and 3 bases at J, with 3 bases between the two ends. Germline CDR1 reads MNHNS; CDR2 reads SASEGT. The CDR3 length is 11 residues.

Details on this clone: One end of the junction fails to match germline, which may point to a read error. This specimen includes other DNA sequences encoding the same CDR3. The rearrangement links TRBV6-1 to TRBJ1-5, with D tentatively TRBD1 (5 bases). Germline-derived CDR1 and CDR2 are MNHNS and SASEGT. The CDR3 sequence is 15 residues long. CDR3 loop: CASSEGTLSNQPQHF. In nucleotides, the CDR3 is TGTGCCAGCAGTGAAGGGACACTGAGCAATCAGCCCCAGCACTTT.

The rearrangement links TRBV15 to TRBJ2-3; 8 nucleotides line up with TRBD1. The CDR3 sequence is 15 residues long. Germline CDR1 and CDR2: LNHNV and YYDKDF (reference sequence). The V gene end was trimmed by 4 bases and the J gene end by 2 bases; junction bases not matched to a gene: 5. This CDR3 reads CATSKDRDFTDTQYF. CDR3 sequence (DNA): TGTGCCACCAGCAAGGACAGGGATTTCACAGATACGCAGTATTTT.

The chain employs TRBV6-1 and TRBJ2-5; 10 bases align to TRBD2. The CDR3 covers 14 residues. Germline CDR1 reads MNHNS; CDR2 reads SASEGT. The ends lost 6 bases at V and 3 bases at J; junction bases unmatched: 4. CDR3 DNA sequence: TGTGCCAGCAGGCGGCTAGCGGGAGAAGAGACCCAGTACTTC. Protein: CASRRLAGEETQYF.

The chain combines TRBV28 with TRBJ2-1; D possibly corresponds to TRBD2 (5 bases). Germline V gene sequence: CDR1 MDHEN, CDR2 SYDVKM. The length of the CDR3 is 16 residues. Trimming cost V 5 bases and J 1 base, with 15 bases left between them. CDR3 DNA: TGTGCCAGCAGTCCCGCAGGACGAGGGTCCTACAATGAGCAGTTCTTC. Protein sequence: CASSPAGRGSYNEQFF.

The V call is TRBV5-1, the J call TRBJ1-4; D remains ambiguous. The CDR3 has 12 residues. CDR1 and CDR2 from the germline V gene are SGHRS and YFSETQ. Trimming took 3 bases from V and 5 from J, leaving 5 bases between them. CDR3 bases: TGCGCCAGCAGCTCTGGGAATGAAAAACTGTTTTTT. Amino acids: CASSSGNEKLFF.

V usage is TRBV2 and J usage is TRBJ1-1; D is ambiguous. Trimming cost V 0 bases and J 7 bases, with 12 bases left between them. The CDR3 is 14 amino acids. Germline CDR1 is SNHLY and CDR2 is FYNNEI. Written as DNA, the CDR3 is TGTGCCAGCAGTGAAGCCGGCGGGATCGGTGAAGCTTTCTTT. It specifies CASSEAGGIGEAFF.

This sequence joins TRBV29-1 and TRBJ2-5; no clear D. There are 10 residues in the CDR3. Germline V CDR1 and CDR2: SQVTM, ANQGSEA. V lost 6 bases, J lost 1 base, and 3 bases lay in between. The CDR3 here is CSVSQETQYF. The CDR3 nucleotides are TGCAGCGTCTCCCAAGAGACCCAGTACTTC.